This T cell receptor (beta chain) was profiled in a study of T cells after yellow fever vaccination. The overall study: Each low-cell-number fraction was prepared by means of SMART-Seq v4 Ultra Low Input.

To note about this clonotype: A much more abundant neighbour one base away suggests this may be a read error.

TCRdb re-called the 5' RACE reads with MiXCR, one entry per CDR3 protein. The sample includes approximately 34,000 distinct CDR3 sequences, less than 8% seen only once; the top ten take about 20%. V lost 1 base and J lost 7, with 16 bases in between. Looked up from germline, CDR1 is LGHNA and CDR2 is YNFKEQ. The CDR3 covers 16 residues. This TCR came from a man between 18 and 35 years old who received the YFV17D yellow fever vaccine. J is TRBJ1-4 and V is TRBV4-2; D not certain. The sequencing used PBMCs, either bulk or a sorted T-cell subset (CD4+, CD8+, memory, or dextramer-sorted; not recorded which), collected on the day of the first yellow fever vaccination. This chain's CDR3 is CASSQGGNWEVEKLFF. In DNA, the CDR3 is TGTGCCAGCAGCCAAGGTGGGAACTGGGAGGTTGAAAAACTGTTTTTT.